The source of this T cell receptor (beta chain) is a study of CD8 T cells in Susac syndrome. Healthy donors matched for age and sex were used as controls. It was negative isolation that provided the CD8+ and CD4+ T cells, whereas TEMRA cells were enriched by FACS. Trimming pared 2 bases from V and 1 base from J, leaving 9 bases between. Per the germline V gene, CDR1 is MDHEN and CDR2 is SYDVKM. The CDR3 sequence is 14 residues long. Reverse transcription of roughly 0.5 to 1 ug RNA used random hexamers. By means of immunoSEQ multiplex PCR, TCR beta CDR3 spanning 54 Vbeta and 13 Jbeta underwent amplification. Each CDR3 protein is one row after TCRdb ran MiXCR on the immunoSEQ multiplex PCR reads. The sample holds fewer than 150,000 distinct CDR3 sequences, about 95% seen once.

The V gene is TRBV28, the J gene TRBJ2-7; D call uncertain. What was sequenced was CD4+ T cells from PBMCs. The TCR sequence derives from a human donor in good health. CDR3 DNA: TGTGCCAGCAGTTTAGGTGCAGCTTCCTACGAGCAGTACTTC. Its protein is CASSLGAASYEQYF.